This is a list of T cell receptor beta chains from one sample in a study of cytomegalovirus exposure and HLA in healthy donors. Method: immunoSEQ multiplex PCR; TCRdb's copy keeps in-frame clones and lacks some. The sample includes about 73,000 clones, under 80% of them seen just once. What was sequenced was PBMCs. The receptors originated from a woman in her forties or fifties in good health and CMV-seropositive. CDR3s include the opening cysteine and the closing phenylalanine or tryptophan. D genes are given only for firm matches. Only part of the rows carry a size: once, few, many, or a class if the clone is expanded.

NA | TRBJ1-3 | NA | TRBV7-9 | TGTGCCAGCAGCTTAAGGAGGTTGTCCTCTGGAAACACCATATATTTT | CASSLRRLSSGNTIYF
few | TRBJ1-6 | TRBD1 | TRBV13 | TGTGCCAGCAGCTCTTGGTACAGGGGCACGGATTCACCCCTCCACTTT | CASSSWYRGTDSPLHF
once | TRBJ1-5 | NA | TRBV5-5 | TGTGCCAGCAGCTTGTTCGGGGGTGGTCAGCCCCAGCATTTT | CASSLFGGGQPQHF
NA | TRBJ2-1 | TRBD2 | TRBV5-1 | TGCGCCAGCAGCTCGACTAGCGGGGGGTATGAGCAGTTCTTC | CASSSTSGGYEQFF
few | TRBJ1-2 | NA | TRBV9 | TGTGCCAGCAGCGTACCCTCCGGCCAGGTTCCCGAGGGCTACACCTTC | CASSVPSGQVPEGYTF
NA | TRBJ2-1 | TRBD1 | TRBV9 | TGTGCCAGCAGCGCAGCCCTACAGGGGACTGAGCAGTTCTTC | CASSAALQGTEQFF
NA | TRBJ2-3 | NA | TRBV10-1 | TGCGCCAGCAGTGACGCGGTGAGCACAGATACGCAGTATTTT | CASSDAVSTDTQYF
NA | TRBJ1-1 | TRBD1 | TRBV18 | TGTGCCAGCTCACGAACAGGGGGAGGGGAAGCTTTCTTT | CASSRTGGGEAFF
NA | TRBJ1-1 | NA | TRBV2 | TGTGCCAGCACCAACAGGCAAATTTACACTGAAGCTTTCTTT | CASTNRQIYTEAFF
NA | TRBJ2-1 | TRBD1 | TRBV7-2 | TGCGCCAGCATCCCACAGGGGGCCAACAATGAGCAGTTCTTC | CASIPQGANNEQFF
NA | TRBJ1-5 | NA | TRBV28 | TGTGCCAGCAAGATCGGGGGAGGCAATCAGCCCCAGCATTTT | CASKIGGGNQPQHF
NA | TRBJ1-1 | TRBD1 | TRBV2 | TGTGCCAGTGGAGGGACAGGGACTCAGAACACTGAAGCTTTCTTT | CASGGTGTQNTEAFF
NA | TRBJ2-6 | NA | TRBV7-9 | TGTGCCAGCAGCTTAGGTTCAGGTATCTCTGGGGCCAACGTCCTGACTTTC | CASSLGSGISGANVLTF
NA | TRBJ1-4 | NA | TRBV4-1 | TGCGCCAGCAGCCAAGATGGGGGGGAAAAACTGTTTTTT | CASSQDGGEKLFF
once | TRBJ2-3 | NA | TRBV5-6 | TGTGCCAGCAGCCCCTTTTACTCCGGGGGCACAGATACGCAGTATTTT | CASSPFYSGGTDTQYF
NA | TRBJ1-1 | NA | TRBV11-1 | TGTGCCAGCAGCTTATTCGGGCCCAGGGCCCACATGAACACTGAAGCTTTCTTT | CASSLFGPRAHMNTEAFF
NA | TRBJ1-1 | TRBD1 | TRBV5-5 | TGTGCCAGCAGTTTGGGACAGATCATGAACACTGAAGCTTTCTTT | CASSLGQIMNTEAFF
NA | TRBJ2-5 | NA | TRBV7-9 | TGTGCCAGCAGCTCCAGCCGTACGCAGGGGTTGCGTGAGACCCAGTACTTC | CASSSSRTQGLRETQYF
NA | TRBJ2-3 | TRBD2 | TRBV25-1 | TGTGCCAGCAGTGAATCTAGCGGCCACACAGATACGCAGTATTTT | CASSESSGHTDTQYF
many | TRBJ1-5 | NA | TRBV7-3 | TGTGCCAGCAGCCCGGGTAGCAATCAGCCCCAGCATTTT | CASSPGSNQPQHF
NA | TRBJ1-2 | NA | TRBV5-1 | TGCGCCAGCAGCCCTGCGACAGACTATGGCTACACCTTC | CASSPATDYGYTF
NA | TRBJ2-7 | NA | TRBV7-6 | TGTGCCAGCAGCTTGACAGAGTCTCACGAGCAGTACTTC | CASSLTESHEQYF
NA | TRBJ2-1 | TRBD2 | TRBV4-1 | TGCGCCAGCAGCCAAGGGCGGGGGGGCCTAGGTGAGCAGTTCTTC | CASSQGRGGLGEQFF
NA | TRBJ1-1 | NA | TRBV2 | TGTGCCAGCAGTGTAGGGGCGGTGGAAACTGAAGCTTTCTTT | CASSVGAVETEAFF
NA | TRBJ1-2 | NA | TRBV30 | TGTGCCTGGAGACTCGATGGCTACACCTTC | CAWRLDGYTF
NA | TRBJ2-3 | TRBD2 | TRBV5-4 | TGTGCCTCCCGGGGGGGCCTCACAGATACGCAGTATTTT | CASRGGLTDTQYF
NA | TRBJ1-5 | NA | TRBV6-1 | TGTGCCAGCAGTGAAGCGGAACAGGGTCAGCCCCAGCATTTT | CASSEAEQGQPQHF
few | TRBJ1-1 | TRBD1 | TRBV18 | TGTGCCAGCTCAGCGAACGCTCGGGACAGCAACACTGAAGCTTTCTTT | CASSANARDSNTEAFF
NA | TRBJ2-7 | NA | TRBV9 | TGTGCCAGCAGCGCAAAACCGGGACTCTACGAGCAGTACTTC | CASSAKPGLYEQYF
NA | TRBJ1-3 | NA | TRBV4-2 | TGTGCCAGCAGCCATGGTCAGTCCTCTGGAAACACCATATATTTT | CASSHGQSSGNTIYF
NA | TRBJ1-3 | TRBD1 | TRBV19 | TGTGCCACGAGGGACAGCGCCAAGGCCCCCGGAAACACCATATATTTT | CATRDSAKAPGNTIYF